This T cell receptor beta chain came from a study of shared clonotypes between healthy human individuals. Study-level results: The authors sampled blood alone, and tissue repertoires likely differ. It was the few donors that limited the genetic and exposure-history diversity represented.

On this clone itself: Its cognate antigen is unknown.

Once extracted for a subset, genomic DNA was divided evenly among several immunoSEQ plates. Replicate PCRs for unsorted PBMC used around 270 ng DNA (approximately 30,000 T cell genomes). Assay: immunoSEQ multiplex PCR; the TCRdb copy retains only in-frame clones and omits some. The sample carries some 530,000 clones, approximately 84% recorded once. Per germline, CDR1 KGHSH and CDR2 LQKENI. V lost 0 bases and J 1 base, leaving 10 bases between the germline ends. This CDR3 region has 15 residues. This clonotype originated in a woman in her forties in good health. Some clones in this sample may be carry-over from other donors' samples. The specimen was PBMCs. The rearrangement links TRBV18 to TRBJ2-7, with TRBD2 as a possible D gene (5 bases). In DNA form, the CDR3 reads TGTGCCAGCTCACCACCAGGGAGACAATCCTACGAGCAGTACTTC. Translation gives CASSPPGRQSYEQYF.